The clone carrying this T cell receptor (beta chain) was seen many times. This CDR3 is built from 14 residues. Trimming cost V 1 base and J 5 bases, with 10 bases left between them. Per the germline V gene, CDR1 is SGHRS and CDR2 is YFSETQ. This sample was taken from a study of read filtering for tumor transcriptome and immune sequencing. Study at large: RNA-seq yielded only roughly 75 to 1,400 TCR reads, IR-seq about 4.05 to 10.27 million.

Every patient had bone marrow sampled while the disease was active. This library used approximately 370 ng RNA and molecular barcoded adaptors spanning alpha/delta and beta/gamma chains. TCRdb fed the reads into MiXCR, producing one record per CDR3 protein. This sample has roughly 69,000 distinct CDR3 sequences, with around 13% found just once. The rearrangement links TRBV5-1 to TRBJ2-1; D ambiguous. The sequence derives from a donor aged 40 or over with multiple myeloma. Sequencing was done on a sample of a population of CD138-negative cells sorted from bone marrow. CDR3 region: CASSLLMENNEQFF. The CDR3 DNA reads TGCGCCAGCAGCTTGCTCATGGAGAACAATGAGCAGTTCTTC. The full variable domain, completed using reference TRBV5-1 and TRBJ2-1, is KAGVTQTPRYLIKTRGQQVTLSCSPISGHRSVSWYQQTPGQGLQFLFEYFSETQRNKGNFPGRFSGRQFSNSRSEMNVSTLELGDSALYLCASSLLMENNEQFFGPGTRLTVL.